The entry that follows covers one T cell receptor (beta chain) sequence. Its specificity is unknown. The data were obtained in a study of T cell responses to AZD1222 COVID-19 vaccine. Study observations and caveats: It was only after the peak T cell response that any repertoires were sampled. Reportedly, nearly half of unique spike TCRs recognized epitopes outside B.1.351/B.1.1.7 mutations.

Pooling was applied to second doses at about 4 or about 12 weeks. The protocol was immunoSEQ multiplex PCR, while the TCRdb copy is restricted to in-frame clones and leaves out a portion. The sample records around 180,000 clones, 85% to 90% being singletons. Between the trimmed V and J ends, which lost 6 bases and 6 bases, there was a span of 15 bases. Germline CDR1 reads MDHEN; CDR2 reads SYDVKM. The CDR3 has 14 amino acids. The source was peripheral blood, collected 28 days after the second AZD1222 dose. V usage is TRBV28 and J usage is TRBJ2-4; the D gene is possibly TRBD2 (6 bases). The sequence was obtained from an adult who received the AZD1222 COVID-19 vaccine. This CDR3 is CASSLGLSPNIQYF. CDR3 in DNA: TGTGCCAGCAGCCTGGGACTGTCCCCAAACATTCAGTACTTC.